These 19 T cell receptor beta chains were all obtained from the same sample, sequenced in a study of T cell repertoires and HLA-DP antigens (dated by TCRdb to 2016 to 2019). Libraries were built with the immunoSEQ multiplex PCR assay. TCRdb's version of the immuneACCESS table is confined to in-frame rearrangements and falls short of the full clone set. An unresolved V gene accounts for under half of the shortfall where checked; the remainder is of unknown origin. The sample contains tens of thousands of clones, 80% of them found a single time. About 1.6% of the sample belongs to the ten largest clones. No cognate antigen is known for these TCRs. Sequencing was done on a sample of CD4+ T cells from PBMCs. Every receptor here comes from a man aged 55 to 70 in good health and CMV-seronegative.

The V gene is TRBV4-1, the J gene TRBJ2-6; no definite D call. The CDR3 is made up of 15 amino acids. The germline V and J ends were trimmed by 3 bases and 0 bases, with 6 bases remaining between them. Per the germline V gene, CDR1 is MGHRA and CDR2 is YSYEKL. The CDR3 here is CASSQESSGANVLTF. The CDR3 DNA reads TGCGCCAGCAGCCAGGAGAGCTCTGGGGCCAACGTCCTGACTTTC.

A single count supports this clone. V usage is TRBV4-3 and J usage is TRBJ1-3; TRBD1 aligns across 7 bases. V lost 1 base and J lost 0; bases outside the gene matches: 9. CDR3 size: 18 residues. Germline-derived CDR1 and CDR2 are LGHNA and YSLEER. CDR3 DNA sequence: TGCGCCAGCAGCCAAGGGCTTCAGACAGGGTACTCTGGAAACACCATATATTTT. Protein: CASSQGLQTGYSGNTIYF.

This clone appeared once. The chain employs TRBV4-3 and TRBJ2-4; D not certain. Germline V gene sequence: CDR1 LGHNA, CDR2 YSLEER. The CDR3 covers 19 residues. V gave up 0 bases and J gave up 0 bases, with 18 bases separating them. CDR3 DNA sequence: TGCGCCAGCAGCCAAGACCACGCTCGGAAGGTTGAAGCCAAAAACATTCAGTACTTC. It is translated as CASSQDHARKVEAKNIQYF.

The chain employs TRBV19 and TRBJ1-4, with a possible D match to TRBD1 (6 bases). This CDR3 region has 15 residues. Trimming stripped 3 bases from V and 5 bases from J, with 13 bases between. Germline V gene sequence: CDR1 LNHDA, CDR2 SQIVND (reference sequence). The CDR3 DNA follows: TGTGCCAGTAGTATCGCAGGGGCCTCCAATGAAAAACTGTTTTTT. This encodes CASSIAGASNEKLFF.

This chain uses TRBV27 with TRBJ1-6; D perhaps matches TRBD1 (5 bases). There are 15 residues in the CDR3. Trimming removed 5 bases from V and 5 bases from J, with 13 bases in between. Germline CDR1 MNHEY, CDR2 SMNVEV (reference sequence). CDR3 region: CASSLQVENNSPLHF. For the CDR3, the DNA is TGTGCCAGCAGTCTACAGGTGGAGAATAATTCACCCCTCCACTTT.

The chain carries TRBV5-6 and TRBJ2-3, with TRBD1 matching 7 bases. V dropped 3 bases and J dropped 0; count of bases not matched to a gene: 13. The CDR3 length is 18 residues. Looked up from germline, CDR1 is SGHDT and CDR2 is YYEEEE. CDR3 DNA sequence: TGTGCCAGCAGCTGGGCCGAAGACAGGGCCCACAGCACAGATACGCAGTATTTT. This gives the protein CASSWAEDRAHSTDTQYF.

The gene calls are TRBV5-1 and TRBJ2-3, with 13 bases that match TRBD2. The V segment lost 4 bases and the J segment 4 bases; nucleotides outside the gene matches: 6. The CDR3 is 16 residues long. Germline lookup yields CDR1 SGHRS and CDR2 YFSETQ. In DNA, the CDR3 is TGCGCCAGCAGCCTGGGGACTAGCGGGGCATCAGATACGCAGTATTTT. Its translation is CASSLGTSGASDTQYF.

The chain employs TRBV2 and TRBJ2-6; D not resolved. The germline CDR1 and CDR2 sequences are SNHLY and FYNNEI. The CDR3 covers 15 residues. Trimming removed 0 bases at V and 1 base at J, with 4 bases between. CDR3 DNA: TGTGCCAGCAGTGAAGCTAGGTCTGGGGCCAACGTCCTGACTTTC. It encodes CASSEARSGANVLTF.

This chain links TRBV28 with TRBJ2-3; D is unresolved. This CDR3 spans 14 amino acids. Trimming took 2 bases from V and 1 from J, leaving 7 bases between them. The germline gives CDR1 MDHEN, CDR2 SYDVKM. As DNA, the CDR3 is TGTGCCAGCAGTTTACTCTCAGGCACAGATACGCAGTATTTT. Protein sequence: CASSLLSGTDTQYF. The whole variable domain, filled in from reference TRBV28 and TRBJ2-3, reads DVKVTQSSRYLVKRTGEKVFLECVQDMDHENMFWYRQDPGLGLRLIYFSYDVKMKEKGDIPEGYSVSREKKERFSLILESASTNQTSMYLCASSLLSGTDTQYFGPGTRLTVL.

This chain connects TRBV7-2 to TRBJ2-5, with 7 bases lining up with TRBD2. This CDR3 region has 15 residues. The germline CDR1 and CDR2 sequences are SGHTA and FQGNSA. J gave up 2 bases and V 5 bases, and 8 bases lay outside the gene matches. The CDR3 reads CASSPQRGVQETQYF. DNA of the CDR3: TGTGCCAGCAGCCCCCAGCGGGGAGTACAAGAGACCCAGTACTTC.

V and J are TRBV7-2 and TRBJ1-1, with D hard to call. Trimming cost V 1 base and J 1 base, with 10 bases left between them. Germline V gene lookup returns CDR1 SGHTA and CDR2 FQGNSA. There are 15 residues in the CDR3. The CDR3 loop is CASSLVRSWNTEAFF. DNA of the CDR3: TGTGCCAGCAGCTTAGTACGATCCTGGAACACTGAAGCTTTCTTT.

The chain has TRBV6-1 and TRBJ1-5, with 8 bases matching TRBD1. Germline V lookup: CDR1 MNHNS, CDR2 SASEGT. V lost 0 bases and J lost 7; bases outside the gene matches: 11. CDR3 length: 17 amino acids. The CDR3: CASSEASLGDRTQPQHF. The CDR3 DNA sequence: TGTGCCAGCAGTGAAGCGTCCCTTGGGGACAGGACCCAGCCCCAGCATTTT.

J is TRBJ2-2 and V is TRBV5-4; TRBD1 is a possible D gene (6 bases). Trimming removed 4 bases from V and 1 base from J, with 11 bases in between. This CDR3 is built from 15 residues. The V gene's germline CDR1 is SGHNT and CDR2 YYREEE (reference sequence). CDR3 DNA: TGTGCCAGCAGCCCCGAGGGACAGAACACCGGGGAGCTGTTTTTT. Translated, it gives CASSPEGQNTGELFF. The whole variable domain, remainder taken from reference TRBV5-4 and TRBJ2-2, is ETGVTQSPTHLIKTRGQQVTLRCSSQSGHNTVSWYQQALGQGPQFIFQYYREEENGRGNFPPRFSGLQFPNYSSELNVNALELDDSALYLCASSPEGQNTGELFFGEGSRLTVL.

The J gene is TRBJ1-2, the V gene TRBV19, with 7 nucleotides matching TRBD1. The trim removed 1 base at V and 1 base at J, leaving 6 bases unmatched. Germline CDR1 LNHDA, CDR2 SQIVND (reference sequence). The CDR3 totals 16 residues. CDR3 loop: CASSIAGTALNYGYTF. The CDR3 nucleotides read TGTGCCAGTAGTATAGCCGGGACAGCACTTAACTATGGCTACACCTTC.

J is TRBJ2-3 and V is TRBV5-4, with a weak D call TRBD2 (6 bases). This CDR3 has 15 amino acids. The ends were cut back, 4 bases at V and 3 bases at J, with 15 bases in the middle. Germline CDR1 reads SGHNT; CDR2 reads YYREEE (reference sequence). This CDR3 reads CASSPEGLATDTQYF. In DNA form, the CDR3 reads TGTGCCAGCAGCCCCGAGGGCCTAGCGACAGATACGCAGTATTTT.

The chain combines TRBV6-1 with TRBJ2-7; no definite D call. The CDR3 has 13 residues. Germline V gene lookup returns CDR1 MNHNS and CDR2 SASEGT. Trimming took 3 bases from V and 2 from J, leaving 8 bases between them. The CDR3 DNA sequence: TGTGCCAGCAGTGATCGGGCCACCTACGAGCAGTACGTC. Amino acids: CASSDRATYEQYV.

V gene TRBV7-8 combines with J gene TRBJ2-5; 7 bases are shared with TRBD1. There are 15 residues in the CDR3. Germline CDR1 is SGHVS and CDR2 is FQNEAQ. V shed 6 bases, J shed 2 bases, and the junction held 9 bases outside the gene matches. The CDR3 loop reads CASRPRDRVQETQYF. The CDR3 region has the DNA TGTGCCAGCAGACCCCGGGACAGAGTTCAAGAGACCCAGTACTTC.

The table lists this clone with a few counts. The rearrangement joins TRBV19 to TRBJ1-1; 10 bases match TRBD1. V trimming: 1 base; J trimming: 5 bases; junction bases outside the gene matches: 4. Germline loops: CDR1 LNHDA, CDR2 SQIVND (reference sequence). This CDR3 region has 15 residues. The DNA for the CDR3 is TGTGCCAGTAGTATAGCCGGGACAGGGGAGACTGAAGCTTTCTTT. Translated: CASSIAGTGETEAFF.

The rearrangement joins TRBV7-2 to TRBJ1-5, with TRBD1 as a possible D gene (5 bases). This CDR3 is 14 amino acids long. Germline CDR1 reads SGHTA; CDR2 reads FQGNSA. V lost 5 bases and J 6 bases, leaving 14 bases between the germline ends. CDR3 amino acids: CASSTSGLGQPQHF. In nucleotides, the CDR3 is TGTGCCAGCAGCACCTCAGGGCTGGGTCAGCCCCAGCATTTT.